One sample yielded the 16 T cell receptor beta chains listed below, sequenced in a study of T-cell memory formation after mild COVID-19 (dated by TCRdb to about 2021). Library construction relied on 5' RACE. These reads were obtained on an Illumina NovaSeq 6000. The public reads were reanalyzed by TCRdb: fastp trimming at Q25, MiXCR alignment, in-frame beta chains only. A single entry per CDR3 protein holds the most common genes and DNA from its merged rows. This sample gives 290,000 or so distinct CDR3 sequences in total; roughly a fifth of them show up just once. The top ten hold under 25% of the sample. The sequenced sample was PBMCs or a T cell subset sorted from them (not recorded which). Every receptor here comes from a man aged 18 to 29 who had mild COVID-19 (a few samples of this study predate the infection). The sample titles of this study are shuffled in the database, so cell type and time point are left out; the donor was told from shared clones.

The V gene is TRBV10-3, the J gene TRBJ2-3; TRBD2 is a possible D gene (7 bases). CDR3 length: 13 amino acids. The V gene lost 10 bases and the J gene lost 2 bases, with 13 bases spanning the gap. Germline V gene sequence: CDR1 ENHRY, CDR2 SYGVKD. The CDR3 protein is CATRGGITDTQYF. For the CDR3, the DNA is TGTGCCACTAGGGGGGGGATCACAGATACGCAGTATTTT.

This clonotype was counted ten times or more. The chain couples TRBV7-2 to TRBJ2-2, with TRBD2 identical over 15 bases. V lost 6 bases, J lost 6 bases, and 11 bases stayed unmatched. Per germline, CDR1 SGHTA and CDR2 FQGNSA. This CDR3 contains 18 residues. CDR3 in amino acids: CASSPPGLAGGQSGELFF. The CDR3 nucleotides are TGTGCCAGCAGTCCACCGGGACTAGCGGGGGGTCAATCCGGGGAGCTGTTTTTT.

V is TRBV10-3 and J is TRBJ2-5; no firm D call. Germline CDR1 is ENHRY and CDR2 is SYGVKD. The CDR3 consists of 13 residues. Deletions cut 3 bases from V and 2 bases from J, with 7 bases between. The CDR3 bases are TGTGCCATCAGTGACGGCGGACAAGAGACCCAGTACTTC. Amino acid sequence: CAISDGGQETQYF.

The rearrangement uses TRBV12-3 or TRBV12-4 and TRBJ1-1, with D tentatively TRBD1 (5 bases). V lost 4 bases to trimming and J lost 0 bases, with 9 bases between them. The CDR3 spans 14 residues. CDR3 in amino acids: CASSSGHLNTEAFF. CDR3 sequence (DNA): TGTGCCAGCAGTTCTGGACATTTGAACACTGAAGCTTTCTTT.

This clonotype was counted only a few times. The chain combines TRBV6-2 or TRBV6-3 with TRBJ2-7, with TRBD2 as a possible D gene (6 bases). This CDR3 has 13 amino acids. V lost 8 bases and J 2 bases, leaving 13 bases between the germline ends. Germline V gives CDR1 MNHEY, CDR2 SVGEGT. This CDR3 reads CASSRPGAYEQYV. The CDR3 DNA reads TGTGCCAGCTCCAGGCCGGGGGCCTACGAGCAGTACGTC.

The V and J genes are TRBV7-3 and TRBJ2-7, with D unresolved. Per the germline V gene, CDR1 is SGHTA and CDR2 is FQGTGA. The germline V and J ends were trimmed by 5 bases and 0 bases, with 20 bases remaining between them. The CDR3 extends over 17 amino acids. This chain's CDR3 is CASSPIVSHSVSYEQYV. The CDR3 DNA reads TGTGCCAGCAGCCCGATAGTATCGCACAGCGTCTCCTACGAGCAGTACGTC.

This clonotype occurred a few times. This chain's CDR3 is CASSRGLAGGPADTQYF. CDR3 DNA sequence: TGTGCCAGCAGCCGGGGACTAGCGGGGGGGCCAGCAGATACGCAGTATTTT. This chain connects TRBV4-2 to TRBJ2-3; 16 nucleotides align to TRBD2. Germline CDR1 reads LGHNA; CDR2 reads YNFKEQ. The V and J ends lost 4 bases and 4 bases, in that order; junction bases with no gene match: 5. This CDR3 has 17 residues.

This clonotype was counted between two and nine times. The rearrangement joins TRBV6-6 to TRBJ2-3; 8 nucleotides line up with TRBD2. This CDR3 comprises 15 residues. Germline loops: CDR1 MNHNY, CDR2 SVGAGI (reference sequence). Trimming cost V 2 bases and J 1 base; bases outside gene matches: 2. The CDR3: CASSYIGGGTDTQYF. CDR3 in DNA: TGTGCCAGCAGTTACATCGGGGGGGGCACAGATACGCAGTATTTT.

The gene calls are TRBV7-9 and TRBJ2-5; D uncertain. The length of the CDR3 is 14 residues. Germline CDR1 is SEHNR and CDR2 is FQNEAQ (reference sequence). Trimming took 5 bases from V and 2 from J, leaving 12 bases between them. CDR3 DNA: TGTGCCAGCAGCCCCGGGCTTTGGCAAGAGACCCAGTACTTC. It is translated as CASSPGLWQETQYF.

The CDR3 nucleotides are TGCGCCAGCAGCCAAGGGACAGGGGTAGAGACCCAGTACTTC. This encodes CASSQGTGVETQYF. The J gene is TRBJ2-5, the V gene TRBV5-1; TRBD1 agrees at 10 bases. J gave up 4 bases and V 4 bases, and 4 bases lay outside the gene matches. The CDR3 is 14 residues long. Germline V CDR1 and CDR2: SGHRS, YFSETQ.

The chain combines TRBV6-5 with TRBJ1-1; the match to TRBD1 covers 10 bases. J gave up 5 bases and V 5 bases, and 8 bases lay outside the gene matches. The CDR3 covers 15 residues. CDR1 MNHEY and CDR2 SVGAGI come from the germline V gene. CDR3 amino acids: CASSTTGTGVTEAFF. The CDR3 DNA follows: TGTGCCAGCAGTACGACCGGGACAGGGGTGACTGAAGCTTTCTTT.

This clonotype turned up a few times. The chain is built from TRBV7-2 and TRBJ2-5; D possibly matches TRBD1 or TRBD2 (5 bases each). CDR3 length equals 14 residues. V lost 5 bases and J lost 4, with 14 bases in between. Germline V CDR1 and CDR2: SGHTA, FQGNSA. CDR3 in amino acids: CASSKARAGETQYF. The CDR3 nucleotides read TGTGCCAGCAGCAAAGCCAGGGCGGGAGAGACCCAGTACTTC.

This clonotype has just one count. The gene calls are TRBV9 and TRBJ2-3, with 14 positions matching TRBD2. The CDR3 is made up of 17 amino acids. Germline V gene sequence: CDR1 SGDLS, CDR2 YYNGEE. Trimming cost V 4 bases and J 2 bases; bases outside gene matches: 6. CDR3 DNA sequence: TGTGCCAGCAGCCCCCGGACTAGCGGGGGGACCACAGATACGCAGTATTTT. It codes for CASSPRTSGGTTDTQYF.

This clonotype was seen ten or more times. The rearrangement uses TRBV12-3 or TRBV12-4 and TRBJ2-1; the D is unclear. This CDR3 is built from 13 residues. V was trimmed by 8 bases and J by 4 bases, leaving 12 bases between them. CDR3 sequence reads: CASGGSSYNEQFF. DNA of the CDR3: TGTGCCAGCGGCGGCAGCTCATACAATGAGCAGTTCTTC.

In its sample, this clonotype was seen once. The V and J genes are TRBV5-1 and TRBJ2-5; D is uncertain. Trimming shortened V by 0 bases and J by 5 bases, and 14 bases separated the two germline ends. Germline-derived CDR1 and CDR2 are SGHRS and YFSETQ. The CDR3 contains 15 residues. The CDR3 sequence is CASSLASSRPETQYF. CDR3 DNA: TGCGCCAGCAGCTTGGCGTCCTCGCGACCGGAGACCCAGTACTTC.

A few counts support this clonotype. Germline is not matched at one junction end, which may reflect a read error. The chain links TRBV7-7 to TRBJ2-2, with 7 bases fitting TRBD1. CDR3 size: 15 residues. Germline V gene sequence: CDR1 SSHAT, CDR2 FNYEAQ (reference sequence). DNA of the CDR3: TGTGCTAGCAGCACAAGACAGGGTTCCTCCGGGGAGCTGTTTTTT. Its protein is CASSTRQGSSGELFF.